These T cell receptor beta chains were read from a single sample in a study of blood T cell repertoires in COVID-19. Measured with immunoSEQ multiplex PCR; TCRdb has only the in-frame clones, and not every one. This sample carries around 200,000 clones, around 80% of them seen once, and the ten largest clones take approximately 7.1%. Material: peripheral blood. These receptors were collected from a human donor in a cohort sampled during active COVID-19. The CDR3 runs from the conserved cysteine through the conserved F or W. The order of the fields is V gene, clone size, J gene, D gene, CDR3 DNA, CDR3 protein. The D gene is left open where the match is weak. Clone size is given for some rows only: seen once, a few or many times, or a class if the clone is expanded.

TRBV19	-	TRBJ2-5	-	TGTGCCAGTAGTGCGGGACGGAACCAAGAGACCCAGTACTTC	CASSAGRNQETQYF
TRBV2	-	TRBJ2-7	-	TGTGCCAGCAGTGGGGCGGAGGGGTCGTGGGAGCAGTACTTC	CASSGAEGSWEQYF
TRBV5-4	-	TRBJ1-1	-	TGTGCCAGCAGCCCAAAGGGGGGGCGCACTGAAGCTTTCTTT	CASSPKGGRTEAFF
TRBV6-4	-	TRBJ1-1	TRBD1	TGTGCCAGCAAGGGGACAGGGGGCGCCGGGACTGAAGCTTTCTTT	CASKGTGGAGTEAFF
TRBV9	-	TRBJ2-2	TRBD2	TGTGCCAGCAGCGTAGAGGTAGCGGGGCCCAACACCGGGGAGCTGTTTTTT	CASSVEVAGPNTGELFF
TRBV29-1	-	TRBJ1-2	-	TGCAGCGTTGAAGATTCGGGGGAGTATGGCTACACCTTC	CSVEDSGEYGYTF
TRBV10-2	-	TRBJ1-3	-	TGCGCCAGCAGTGAGTCCGGGGACTCTGGAAACACCATATATTTT	CASSESGDSGNTIYF
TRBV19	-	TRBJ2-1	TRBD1	TGTGCCAGTAGTATAGGAGGGGGCAGTGAGCAGTTCTTC	CASSIGGGSEQFF
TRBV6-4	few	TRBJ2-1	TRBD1	TGTGCCAGCAGCCCCGGGACAGGCCCGAATGAGCAGTTCTTC	CASSPGTGPNEQFF
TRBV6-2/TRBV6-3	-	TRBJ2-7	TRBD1	TGTGCCAGCAGTTACCCCACAGGGGCTCTAGTAGGGGAGCAGTACTTC	CASSYPTGALVGEQYF
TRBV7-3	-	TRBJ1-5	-	TGTGCCAGCAGCCTCTACAGGGATAATCAGCCCCAGCATTTT	CASSLYRDNQPQHF
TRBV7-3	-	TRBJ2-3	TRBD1	TGTGCCAGCAGCCAGGGGGCTAGAGGTACGCAGTATTTT	CASSQGARGTQYF
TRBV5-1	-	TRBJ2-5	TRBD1	TGCGCCAGCACTCAGGGGGCTATCGGTAGTTCGGGAGAGACCCAGTACTTC	CASTQGAIGSSGETQYF
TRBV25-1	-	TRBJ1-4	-	TGTGCCAGCAGTGAATTAAGCCCTAATGAAAAACTGTTTTTT	CASSELSPNEKLFF
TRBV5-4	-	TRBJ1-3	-	TGTGCCAGCAGCCCGGGCCCAGGGACTGGAAACACCATATATTTT	CASSPGPGTGNTIYF
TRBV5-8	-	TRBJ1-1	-	TGTGCCAGCAGCTTGATACAGAGACTGAACACTGAAGCTTTCTTT	CASSLIQRLNTEAFF
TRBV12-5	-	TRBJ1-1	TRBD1	TGTGCTAGTGGTTTGCCGGGACAGGGAATTGAAGCTTTCTTT	CASGLPGQGIEAFF
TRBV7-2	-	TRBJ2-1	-	TGTGCCAGCAGCTTAAATCGAGACAATGAGCAGTTCTTC	CASSLNRDNEQFF
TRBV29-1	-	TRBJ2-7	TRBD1	TGCAGCGTTCAGGACAGGGGGATTTCCTACGAGCAGTACTTC	CSVQDRGISYEQYF
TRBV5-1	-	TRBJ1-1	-	TGCGCCAGCAGCTTGGGAGACCGACAGAACACTGAAGCTTTCTTT	CASSLGDRQNTEAFF
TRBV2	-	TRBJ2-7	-	TGTGCCAGCAGCGAACCAGAACTACCGACGTACGAGCAGTACTTC	CASSEPELPTYEQYF
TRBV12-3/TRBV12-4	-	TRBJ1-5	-	TGTGCCAGCAGTTTTGGCACCAATCAGCCCCAGCATTTT	CASSFGTNQPQHF
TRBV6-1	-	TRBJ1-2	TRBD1	TGTGCCAGCAGTGAATCCCTGGGACAGGAATACGGCTACACCTTC	CASSESLGQEYGYTF
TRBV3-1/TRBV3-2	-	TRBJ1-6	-	TGTGCCAGCAGCCAAGATCCGGAGGGCTCCTATAATTCACCCCTCCACTTT	CASSQDPEGSYNSPLHF
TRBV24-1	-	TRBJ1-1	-	TGTGCCACCAGTGATTTAAAGGGGGTGAACACTGAAGCTTTCTTT	CATSDLKGVNTEAFF
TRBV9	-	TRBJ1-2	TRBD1	TGTGCCAGCAGCGTAGGACAGGGGGCCTATGGCTACACCTTC	CASSVGQGAYGYTF
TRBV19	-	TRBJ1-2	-	TGTGCCAGTAGTATTGGGCAGCATGGCTACACCTTC	CASSIGQHGYTF
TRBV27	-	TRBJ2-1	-	TGTGCCAGCAGCAATTTCGGGACCTACAATGAGCAGTTCTTC	CASSNFGTYNEQFF
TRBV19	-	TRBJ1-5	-	TGTGCCAGTAGTCTCGGGGAGGGGTGGAATCAGCCCCAGCATTTT	CASSLGEGWNQPQHF
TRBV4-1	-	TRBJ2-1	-	TGCGCCAGCAGCCAAGATCAGGGTGAGCAGTTCTTC	CASSQDQGEQFF
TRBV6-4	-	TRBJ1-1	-	TGTGCCAGCAGTGACAACCCCGGGGAGCAAGCTTTCTTT	CASSDNPGEQAFF
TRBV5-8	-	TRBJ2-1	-	TGTGCCAGCAGCTTAGCAGGGCCGAGTGAGCAGTTCTTC	CASSLAGPSEQFF
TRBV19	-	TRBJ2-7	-	TGTGCCAGTAGTATGGGGGGACTTGCCTACGAGCAGTACTTC	CASSMGGLAYEQYF
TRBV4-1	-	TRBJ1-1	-	TGCGCCAGCAGCCAACCGGGTCGGAACACTGAAGCTTTCTTT	CASSQPGRNTEAFF
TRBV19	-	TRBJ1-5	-	TGTGCCAGTAATGGGGGGTATAGCAATCAGCCCCAGCATTTT	CASNGGYSNQPQHF
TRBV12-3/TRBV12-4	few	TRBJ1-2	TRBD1	TGTGCCAGCAGTTTGACAGGGGCCGGTGGCTACACCTTC	CASSLTGAGGYTF
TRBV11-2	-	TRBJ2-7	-	TGTGCCAGCAGCTCTGCGGGGTTTATTGGCGAGCAGTACTTC	CASSSAGFIGEQYF
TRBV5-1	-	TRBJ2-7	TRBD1	TGCGCCAGCAGCGAGGGTACAGGGGGCGATTACGAGCAGTACTTC	CASSEGTGGDYEQYF
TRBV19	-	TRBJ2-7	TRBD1	TGTGCCAGTAGTGACCGGGACAGGAACTACGAGCAGTACTTC	CASSDRDRNYEQYF